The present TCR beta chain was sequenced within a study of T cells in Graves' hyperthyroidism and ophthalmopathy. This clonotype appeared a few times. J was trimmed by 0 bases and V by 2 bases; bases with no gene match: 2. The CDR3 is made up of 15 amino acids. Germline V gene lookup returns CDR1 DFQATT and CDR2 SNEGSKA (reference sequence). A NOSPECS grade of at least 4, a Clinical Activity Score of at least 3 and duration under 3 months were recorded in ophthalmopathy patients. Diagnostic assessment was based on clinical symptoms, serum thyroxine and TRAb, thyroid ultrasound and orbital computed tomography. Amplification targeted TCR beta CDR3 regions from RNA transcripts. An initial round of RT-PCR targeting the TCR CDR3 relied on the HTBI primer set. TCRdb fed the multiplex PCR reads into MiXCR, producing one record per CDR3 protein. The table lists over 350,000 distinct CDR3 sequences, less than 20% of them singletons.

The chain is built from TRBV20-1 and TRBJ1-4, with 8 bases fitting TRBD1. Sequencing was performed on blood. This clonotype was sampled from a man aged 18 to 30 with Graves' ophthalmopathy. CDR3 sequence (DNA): TGCAGTGCTAGAAGACAGGGGCCAACTAATGAAAAACTGTTTTTT. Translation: CSARRQGPTNEKLFF.